The clone carrying this T cell receptor (beta chain) was picked up a small number of times. Its specificity is not known. The data are from a study of CD8 T cells in ankylosing spondylitis. It was by quantitative 5'-RACE with molecular barcodes that TCR beta libraries were made. MiXCR was run by TCRdb on the 5' RACE reads, yielding one entry per CDR3 protein. This sample has 250,000 to 350,000 distinct CDR3 sequences, with about 19% found just once. Study results and caveats: Significant enrichment of disease-linked clones was reportedly seen in matched ankylosing spondylitis synovial fluid. CD8+ cells made up the disease-linked clones, which were relatively rare in peripheral blood.

With 0 bases removed from V and 8 bases from J, the gap between germline ends came to 9 bases. Germline CDR1 is MGHRA and CDR2 is YSYEKL. The CDR3 is made up of 13 amino acids. The clonotype comes from a male donor with ankylosing spondylitis or in good health (not recorded which). The source material was blood, either unsorted or a sorted T cell fraction (not recorded which). J is TRBJ2-3 and V is TRBV4-1; the D is unclear. CDR3 region: CASSQDPWGTQYF. In DNA, the CDR3 is TGCGCCAGCAGCCAAGATCCCTGGGGTACGCAGTATTTT.